This T cell receptor (beta chain) was recorded in a study of blood T cell repertoires in COVID-19. Study-level background: The study drew acute and convalescent COVID-19 samples from the United States, Italy and Spain.

Sequencing used immunoSEQ multiplex PCR; TCRdb keeps in-frame clones, though not all of them. The table lists 90,000 to 120,000 clones, roughly 85% of them singletons, with less than 2.5% in the top ten. Germline CDR1 reads SGHRS; CDR2 reads YFSETQ. V lost 6 bases and J lost 5, with 15 bases in between. This CDR3 has 14 amino acids. This receptor was taken from a human donor in a cohort sampled during active COVID-19. What was sequenced was peripheral blood. This sequence joins TRBV5-1 and TRBJ1-5; D possibly corresponds to TRBD1 (6 bases). CDR3 sequence reads: CASKGGEGDQPQHF. Here the CDR3 DNA reads TGCGCCAGCAAGGGGGGGGAAGGAGATCAGCCCCAGCATTTT.